This T cell receptor (beta chain) is from a study of spatial heterogeneity in lung cancer. The V end lost 0 bases, the J end lost 4 bases, and 8 bases lay between the germline ends. The germline V gene encodes CDR1 SGDLS and CDR2 YYNGEE. The CDR3 consists of 14 residues. MiXCR, applied by TCRdb to the 5' RACE reads, yields one record per CDR3 protein. The sample lists 3,500 to 4,500 distinct CDR3 sequences; roughly 8.8% were seen once. General study findings and limits: Nonsynonymous mutation counts, ubiquitous and regional, were tracked by the respective counts of ubiquitous and regional expanded TCRs. Counts of expanded alpha and beta TCRs within tumors tracked the tumor nonsynonymous mutation count.

This sample's time point: sample taken at primary tumor resection. The donor group consisted of roughly 76 patients who had untreated, early-stage non-small cell lung cancer. Unsorted whole RNA samples from tumor, nontumor lung or frozen PBMC were sequenced. In its sample, this clonotype was seen many times. Its antigen is currently unknown. Because the library targeted alpha chains, this beta chain is an off-target read whose size means little. This chain links TRBV9 with TRBJ1-5; tentative D call: TRBD1 (6 bases). The sequence was collected from a male donor with early-stage non-small cell lung cancer. Sample: lung tumor tissue, taken at surgery. CDR3 nucleotides: TGTGCCAGCAGCGTAGGGACAGATAATCAGCCCCAGCATTTT. Residues: CASSVGTDNQPQHF.